This T cell receptor (beta chain) was sequenced in a study of glioma-infiltrating T cells. Amplification of TCR alpha and beta CDR3 regions from RNA used iRepertoire nested multiplex PCR. Tissue mRNA or PBMC total RNA, 100-400 ng, went into one-step reverse transcription and amplification. TCRdb recomputed calls from the multiplex PCR reads with MiXCR, one row per CDR3 protein. The data show more than 100,000 distinct CDR3 sequences, about 30% seen once. V was pared by 5 bases and J by 13 bases, with 7 bases of the junction left unmatched. Germline V CDR1 and CDR2: SGHTA, FQGNSA. The CDR3 covers 11 residues. Notes on the study in general: Only very few CDR3 sequences appeared in both tissue and blood. Gliomas, especially low-grade, showed above-expected tissue-blood divergence; non-neoplastic patients showed below.

In regard to this clonotype: The antigen remains unidentified.

This chain uses TRBV7-2 with TRBJ2-7; TRBD2 matches at 8 bases. This TCR derives from a human donor with low-grade glioma or glioblastoma, undergoing nonglioma brain surgery, or in good health (not recorded which). Input material: glioma tissue, nonneoplastic brain tissue, or PBMCs (not recorded which). The chain's CDR3 is CASSPGGEEYF. The CDR3 DNA follows: TGTGCCAGCAGCCCGGGGGGGGAAGAATACTTC.